The T cell receptor beta chain under discussion was sequenced for a study of blood T cells in healthy people across ages. The CDR3 spans 21 residues. Germline V gives CDR1 SGDLS, CDR2 YYNGEE. The V gene end was trimmed by 0 bases and the J gene end by 4 bases; junction bases not matched to a gene: 19. Primers used in a second PCR of roughly 6 to 11 cycles were a sample-barcoded 5' primer and a J-beta primer mix. With 12 random nucleotides, a template-switch adaptor tagged each individual cDNA molecule. TCRdb reprocessed the 5' RACE reads via MiXCR and lists one record per CDR3 protein. The repertoire has under 2 million distinct CDR3 sequences, roughly 30% of them found once; the top ten carry roughly 12%.

The chain carries TRBV9 and TRBJ2-7, with TRBD2 matching 13 bases. The clonotype originates from a woman in her thirties in good health. The specimen sequenced was blood. CDR3 nucleotides: TGTGCCAGCAGCGTAGTAGGAGGGGGACTAGCGGGGAGGCGGTTGGTATACGAGCAGTACTTC. This codes for CASSVVGGGLAGRRLVYEQYF.